This T cell receptor beta chain came from a study of blood T cell repertoires in COVID-19. The method was immunoSEQ multiplex PCR; TCRdb's version includes in-frame clones alone and lacks a portion of them. This sample has fewer than 250,000 clones, with roughly 80% found just once. V gave up 5 bases and J gave up 4 bases, with 17 bases separating them. This CDR3 is built from 15 residues. Germline V gene lookup returns CDR1 MNHEY and CDR2 SVGAGI. This clone has just one count. Sample: peripheral blood. This rearrangement joins TRBV6-5 to TRBJ1-2, with D maybe TRBD1 (6 bases). The TCR sequence derives from a woman aged 45-60 years with acute or convalescent COVID-19. The CDR3 DNA reads TGTGCCAGCAGTATGGACAGCTCCTTCTTCTATGGCTACACCTTC. This translates into CASSMDSSFFYGYTF.